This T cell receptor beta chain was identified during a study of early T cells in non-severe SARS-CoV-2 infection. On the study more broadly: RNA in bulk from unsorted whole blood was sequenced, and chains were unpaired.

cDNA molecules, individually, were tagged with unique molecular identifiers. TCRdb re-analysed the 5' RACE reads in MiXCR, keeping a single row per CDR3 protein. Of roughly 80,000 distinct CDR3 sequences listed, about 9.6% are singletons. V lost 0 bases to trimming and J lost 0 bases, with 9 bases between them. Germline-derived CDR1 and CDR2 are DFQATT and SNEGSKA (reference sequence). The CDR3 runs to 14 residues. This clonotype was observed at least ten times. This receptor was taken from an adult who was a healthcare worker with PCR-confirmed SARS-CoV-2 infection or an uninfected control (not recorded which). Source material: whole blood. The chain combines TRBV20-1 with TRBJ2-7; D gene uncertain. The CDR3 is CSARDIGNSYEQYF. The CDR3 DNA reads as TGCAGTGCTAGAGATATTGGAAACTCCTACGAGCAGTACTTC.